This T cell receptor (beta chain) is drawn from a study of control samples from healthy donors and cancer patients. The method was immunoSEQ multiplex PCR; TCRdb's version includes in-frame clones alone and lacks a portion of them. The data contain roughly 9,700 clones, roughly 91% of them singletons. CDR3 length: 14 residues. The V and J ends lost 1 base and 10 bases respectively, with 12 bases between them. The germline CDR1 and CDR2 sequences are SGDLS and YYNGEE. The sequence was collected from a man in his 60s with colorectal cancer. The V and J genes are TRBV9 and TRBJ2-6; D not resolved. The specimen was PBMCs. The CDR3 nucleotides read TGTGCCAGCAGCGTACGGCTGGGTTCTAACGTCCTGACTTTC. The encoded protein is CASSVRLGSNVLTF.